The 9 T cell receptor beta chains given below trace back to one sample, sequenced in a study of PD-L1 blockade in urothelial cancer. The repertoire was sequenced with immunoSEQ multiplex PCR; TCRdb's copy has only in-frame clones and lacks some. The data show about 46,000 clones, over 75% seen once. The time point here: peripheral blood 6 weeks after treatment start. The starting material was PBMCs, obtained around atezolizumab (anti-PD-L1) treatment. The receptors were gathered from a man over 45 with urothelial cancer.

The CDR3 region has the DNA TGCAGCGTTGCATACTCGAAGAGCTCTGGAAACACCATATATTTT. Translating gives CSVAYSKSSGNTIYF. The V call is TRBV29-1, the J call TRBJ1-3; D ambiguous. The CDR3 runs 15 residues. Germline V gene lookup returns CDR1 SQVTM and CDR2 ANQGSEA. With 4 bases removed from V and 0 bases from J, the gap between germline ends came to 13 bases.

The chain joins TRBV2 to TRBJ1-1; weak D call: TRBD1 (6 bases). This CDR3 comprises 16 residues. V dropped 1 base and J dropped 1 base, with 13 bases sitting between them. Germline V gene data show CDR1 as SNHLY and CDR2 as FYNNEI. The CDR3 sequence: CASSEVQGQGNTEAFF. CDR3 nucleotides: TGTGCCAGCAGTGAAGTTCAGGGGCAGGGGAACACTGAAGCTTTCTTT.

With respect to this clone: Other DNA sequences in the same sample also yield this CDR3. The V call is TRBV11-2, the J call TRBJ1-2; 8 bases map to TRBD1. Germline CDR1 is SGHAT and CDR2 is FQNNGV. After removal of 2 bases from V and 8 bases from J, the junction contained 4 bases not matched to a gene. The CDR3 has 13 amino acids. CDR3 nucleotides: TGTGCCAGCAGCTTACAGGGGGCTGGGGGCTACACCTTC. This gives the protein CASSLQGAGGYTF.

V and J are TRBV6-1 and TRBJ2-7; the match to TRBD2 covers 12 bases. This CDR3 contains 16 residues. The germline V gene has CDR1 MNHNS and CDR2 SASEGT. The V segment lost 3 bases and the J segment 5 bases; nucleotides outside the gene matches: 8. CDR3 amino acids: CASSESGLAGWNEQYF. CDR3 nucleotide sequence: TGTGCCAGCAGTGAGTCCGGACTAGCGGGGTGGAACGAGCAGTACTTC.

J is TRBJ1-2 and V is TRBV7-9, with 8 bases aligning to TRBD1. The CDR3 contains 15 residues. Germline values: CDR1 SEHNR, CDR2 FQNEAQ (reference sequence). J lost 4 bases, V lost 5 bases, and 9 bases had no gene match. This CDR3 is CASSRGAGGIYGYTF. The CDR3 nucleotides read TGTGCCAGCAGCCGTGGGGCAGGGGGCATCTATGGCTACACCTTC.

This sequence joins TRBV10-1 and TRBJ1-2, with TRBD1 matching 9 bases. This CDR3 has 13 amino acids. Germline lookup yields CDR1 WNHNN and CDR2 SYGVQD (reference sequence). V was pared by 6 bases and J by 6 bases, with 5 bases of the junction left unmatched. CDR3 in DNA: TGCGCCAGCAGGAGGACAGGGGCGGATGGCTACACCTTC. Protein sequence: CASRRTGADGYTF.

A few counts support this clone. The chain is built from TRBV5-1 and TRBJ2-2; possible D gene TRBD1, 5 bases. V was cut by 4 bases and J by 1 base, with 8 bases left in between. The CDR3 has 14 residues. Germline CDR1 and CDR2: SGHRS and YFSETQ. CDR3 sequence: CASSAGWNTGELFF. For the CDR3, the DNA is TGCGCCAGCAGCGCAGGGTGGAACACCGGGGAGCTGTTTTTT. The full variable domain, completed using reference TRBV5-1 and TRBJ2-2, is KAGVTQTPRYLIKTRGQQVTLSCSPISGHRSVSWYQQTPGQGLQFLFEYFSETQRNKGNFPGRFSGRQFSNSRSEMNVSTLELGDSALYLCASSAGWNTGELFFGEGSRLTVL.

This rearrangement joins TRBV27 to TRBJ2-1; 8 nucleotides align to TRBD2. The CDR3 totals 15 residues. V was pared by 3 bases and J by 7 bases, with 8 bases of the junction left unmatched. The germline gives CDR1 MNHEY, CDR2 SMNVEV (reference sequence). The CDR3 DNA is TGTGCCAGCAGTTTTTGGGAGCGGGAGATTAATGAGCAGTTCTTC. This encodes CASSFWEREINEQFF.

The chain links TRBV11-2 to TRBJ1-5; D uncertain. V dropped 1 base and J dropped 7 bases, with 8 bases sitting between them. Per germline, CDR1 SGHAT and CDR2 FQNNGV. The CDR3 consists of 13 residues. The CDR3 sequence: CASSLVEEQPQHF. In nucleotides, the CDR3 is TGTGCCAGCAGCTTAGTAGAAGAACAGCCCCAGCATTTT.